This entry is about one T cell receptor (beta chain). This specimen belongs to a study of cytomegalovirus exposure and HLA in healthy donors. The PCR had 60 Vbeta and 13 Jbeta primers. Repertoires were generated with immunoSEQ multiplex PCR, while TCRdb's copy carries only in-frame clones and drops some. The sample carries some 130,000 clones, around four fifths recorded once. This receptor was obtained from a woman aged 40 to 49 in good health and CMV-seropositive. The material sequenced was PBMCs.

The CDR3 region is CASRGLGSGNTIYF. CDR3 nucleotides: TGCGCCAGCAGGGGCTTGGGCTCTGGAAACACCATATATTTT. The chain combines TRBV4-1 with TRBJ1-3; D is undetermined. Germline V lookup: CDR1 MGHRA, CDR2 YSYEKL. Deletions cut 6 bases from V and 0 bases from J, with 9 bases between. CDR3 length: 14 residues.